This T cell receptor (beta chain) is from a study of cytomegalovirus exposure and HLA in healthy donors. While the first cohort had over 650 subjects, the donors belonged to the separate validation cohort of more than 95 subjects. Method: immunoSEQ multiplex PCR; TCRdb's copy keeps in-frame clones and lacks some. The table shows some 98,000 clones, with about 88% occurring only once. Germline V gene lookup returns CDR1 SQVTM and CDR2 ANQGSEA. V was clipped by 6 bases and J by 5 bases; unmatched bases: 9. This CDR3 spans 13 amino acids. This clone was seen once. The sequence was obtained from a man younger than 35 in good health and CMV-seropositive. This chain connects TRBV29-1 to TRBJ2-5; 7 nucleotides match TRBD2. The sample consisted of PBMCs. DNA for the CDR3: TGCAGCGTCGATAGCGGGTCGGGGGAGACCCAGTACTTC. Its protein product is CSVDSGSGETQYF.